A single sample gave rise to the 12 T cell receptor beta chains below, sequenced in a study of blood T cells in healthy people across ages (dated by TCRdb to between 2014 and 2016). Preparation of the library involved 5' RACE. The sample was run on an Illumina HiSeq 2500. A second PCR of about 6 to 11 cycles was performed with a sample-barcoded 5' primer and a J-beta primer mix. In-frame beta chains were kept once TCRdb had trimmed the public reads at Q25 with fastp and called clones with MiXCR. One record per CDR3 amino acid sequence lists the most common genes and DNA. The sample includes 800,000 or so distinct CDR3 sequences, with 20% to 30% observed a single time. 3.7% of the sample rests with the top ten. Separately, the same data were catalogued under a study of T cells of mothers and their children.

The sequenced material came from blood. These receptors originate from a boy aged 5-17 years in good health.

This chain links TRBV28 with TRBJ2-1, with D possibly being TRBD1 or TRBD2 (6 bases each). Trimming shortened V by 5 bases and J by 4 bases, and 15 bases separated the two germline ends. Germline V lookup: CDR1 MDHEN, CDR2 SYDVKM. The CDR3 is made up of 15 amino acids. The CDR3 is CASSRRDIRYNEQFF. CDR3 bases: TGTGCCAGCAGTAGGCGGGACATTCGGTACAATGAGCAGTTCTTC. The variable domain in full, with the rest retrieved from reference TRBV28 and TRBJ2-1, is DVKVTQSSRYLVKRTGEKVFLECVQDMDHENMFWYRQDPGLGLRLIYFSYDVKMKEKGDIPEGYSVSREKKERFSLILESASTNQTSMYLCASSRRDIRYNEQFFGPGTRLTVL.

This clonotype was seen only a few times. The rearrangement links TRBV20-1 to TRBJ1-1; D remains ambiguous. Per the germline V gene, CDR1 is DFQATT and CDR2 is SNEGSKA (reference sequence). V lost 0 bases and J lost 5, with 19 bases in between. The CDR3 runs to 16 residues. The CDR3 protein is CSARDRVTAGRTEAFF. CDR3 DNA sequence: TGCAGTGCTAGAGATCGGGTTACGGCGGGGAGGACTGAAGCTTTCTTT.

This rearrangement joins TRBV28 to TRBJ2-5; D remains unclear. CDR3 length: 12 amino acids. The V end lost 3 bases, the J end lost 7 bases, and 9 bases lay between the germline ends. Germline CDR1 is MDHEN and CDR2 is SYDVKM. The CDR3 is CASSLAGVTQYF. The CDR3, as DNA: TGTGCCAGCAGTTTGGCCGGAGTGACCCAGTACTTC.

This clonotype was recorded at least ten times. The chain uses TRBV10-3 and TRBJ2-5; 9 nucleotides match TRBD1. Germline CDR1 and CDR2: ENHRY and SYGVKD. The ends lost 3 bases at V and 1 base at J; junction bases unmatched: 3. The CDR3 extends over 15 amino acids. DNA of the CDR3: TGTGCCATCAGTGAATCGGGACAGGGCCAAGAGACCCAGTACTTC. This translates into CAISESGQGQETQYF.

This clonotype occurred a few times. This rearrangement joins TRBV19 to TRBJ2-1, with 10 bases matching TRBD2. The CDR3 runs to 15 residues. Germline values: CDR1 LNHDA, CDR2 SQIVND (reference sequence). J gave up 6 bases and V 4 bases, and 6 bases lay outside the gene matches. DNA of the CDR3: TGTGCCAGTAGTACCTCAGCGGGGGGGCCCAATGAGCAGTTCTTC. Amino acid sequence: CASSTSAGGPNEQFF.

The V call is TRBV20-1, the J call TRBJ2-1; weak D call: TRBD1 (5 bases). This CDR3 has 13 residues. CDR1 and CDR2 from the germline V gene are DFQATT and SNEGSKA (reference sequence). V lost 3 bases and J 5 bases, leaving 11 bases between the germline ends. CDR3 bases: TGCAGTGCTAGGGCACGACAGAACAATGAGCAGTTCTTC. It translates to CSARARQNNEQFF.

This clonotype has a handful of counts. The chain is built from TRBV4-3 and TRBJ2-7; D might be TRBD2 (6 bases). The V end lost 0 bases, the J end lost 3 bases, and 12 bases lay between the germline ends. The CDR3 sequence is 15 residues long. Germline V lookup: CDR1 LGHNA, CDR2 YSLEER. The CDR3 here is CASSQDQGGLYEQYF. The CDR3 DNA follows: TGCGCCAGCAGCCAAGACCAGGGAGGTCTCTACGAGCAGTACTTC.

This chain connects TRBV28 to TRBJ2-7; 13 bases are shared with TRBD2. There are 15 residues in the CDR3. CDR1 and CDR2 (germline): MDHEN, SYDVKM. After removal of 5 bases from V and 9 bases from J, the junction contained 10 bases not matched to a gene. CDR3 in amino acids: CASSPGLAGATAQYF. CDR3 DNA: TGTGCCAGCAGTCCCGGACTAGCGGGAGCCACAGCGCAGTACTTC.

This clonotype was counted a few times. The chain employs TRBV5-1 and TRBJ2-5; D gene uncertain. The DNA end is a closer match to TRBJ2-1, so the J assignment may be wrong. Germline CDR1 is SGHRS and CDR2 is YFSETQ. The CDR3 contains 13 residues. This CDR3 reads CASSLIINNEQFF. CDR3 nucleotide sequence: TGCGCCAGCAGCTTAATCATCAACAATGAGCAGTTCTTC.

A few counts support this clonotype. CDR3 sequence: CASSLYSGEGGYTF. The CDR3 DNA follows: TGTGCCAGCAGTTTATATTCAGGGGAAGGTGGCTACACCTTC. The rearrangement links TRBV27 to TRBJ1-2, with D perhaps matching TRBD1 (6 bases). Per germline, CDR1 MNHEY and CDR2 SMNVEV (reference sequence). CDR3 length: 14 amino acids. The V and J ends lost 1 base and 7 bases respectively, with 13 bases between them.

The chain employs TRBV25-1 and TRBJ2-2; unclear D gene. Germline loops: CDR1 MGHDK, CDR2 SYGVNS. The length of the CDR3 is 12 residues. V lost 3 bases, J lost 6 bases, and 5 bases lay in between. The CDR3 bases are TGTGCCAGCAGTGACTGGGCCGGGGAGCTGTTTTTT. Its translation: CASSDWAGELFF.

The CDR3 DNA follows: TGCAGCGTTGATCGGGAGGGCCTTTCCGAGCAGTACTTC. It translates to CSVDREGLSEQYF. V gene TRBV29-1 combines with J gene TRBJ2-1; TRBD2 aligns across 8 bases. With the DNA end fitting TRBJ2-7 better, the J assignment may be wrong. This CDR3 contains 13 residues. Per the germline V gene, CDR1 is SQVTM and CDR2 is ANQGSEA.